This is a list of T cell receptor beta chains from one sample in a study of spatial heterogeneity in lung cancer. TCRdb fed the 5' RACE reads into MiXCR, producing one record per CDR3 protein. The profile shows roughly 60,000 distinct CDR3 sequences, roughly 7.9% of them singletons. This material consisted of PBMCs, taken at surgery. These receptors all come from a female donor with early-stage non-small cell lung cancer. CDR3s include the opening cysteine and the closing phenylalanine or tryptophan. Fields, in order: J gene, clone size, V gene, D gene, CDR3 DNA, CDR3 protein. A D gene is named only where the DNA matches it firmly. Size values are once, few and many counts, or a class for expanded clones, and some rows have none.

j_gene: TRBJ1-1; abundance: many; v_gene: TRBV20-1; d_gene: -; CDR3nt: TGCAGTGCTAGCGTTACCGGGACACCGAACACTGAAGCTTTCTTT; CDR3aa: CSASVTGTPNTEAFF
j_gene: TRBJ2-6; abundance: few; v_gene: TRBV7-3; d_gene: -; CDR3nt: TGTGCCAGCAGCTTACAACCAATCAGTGGTGGGGCCAACGTCCTGACTTTC; CDR3aa: CASSLQPISGGANVLTF
j_gene: TRBJ2-3; abundance: many; v_gene: TRBV10-2; d_gene: TRBD1; CDR3nt: TGCGCCAGCAGCGGGACAGCTAGCACAGATACGCAGTATTTT; CDR3aa: CASSGTASTDTQYF
j_gene: TRBJ2-1; abundance: -; v_gene: TRBV20-1; d_gene: TRBD1; CDR3nt: TGCAGTGCTTCCACAGGGGGGTCCTACAATGAGCAGTTCTTC; CDR3aa: CSASTGGSYNEQFF
j_gene: TRBJ1-1; abundance: many; v_gene: TRBV9; d_gene: -; CDR3nt: TGTGCCAGCAGCGTAGCTCAGGGGCCCGGAATGAACACTGAAGCTTTCTTT; CDR3aa: CASSVAQGPGMNTEAFF
j_gene: TRBJ1-3; abundance: many; v_gene: TRBV12-3/TRBV12-4; d_gene: -; CDR3nt: TGTGCCAGCAGTTTAGGGTCAGGGACTCGGGACACCATATATTTT; CDR3aa: CASSLGSGTRDTIYF
j_gene: TRBJ1-1; abundance: -; v_gene: TRBV3-1; d_gene: -; CDR3nt: TGTGCCAGCAGCCCACGGCCTTTT; CDR3aa: CASSPRPF
j_gene: TRBJ1-2; abundance: few; v_gene: TRBV12-5; d_gene: -; CDR3nt: TGTGCTAGTGGTTTGTCTAACGCCGGGACTCGGCCTGGCTACACCTTC; CDR3aa: CASGLSNAGTRPGYTF
j_gene: TRBJ1-5; abundance: many; v_gene: TRBV12-3/TRBV12-4; d_gene: TRBD1; CDR3nt: TGTGCCAGCAGGGGGACAGGAGGCAATCAGCCCCAGCATTTT; CDR3aa: CASRGTGGNQPQHF
j_gene: TRBJ1-5; abundance: many; v_gene: TRBV19; d_gene: -; CDR3nt: TGTGCCAGTAGTATTTTTGAGAGCAGCAATCAGCCCCAGCATTTT; CDR3aa: CASSIFESSNQPQHF
j_gene: TRBJ2-6; abundance: many; v_gene: TRBV27; d_gene: -; CDR3nt: TGTGCCAGCAGTTTAAGCAGGGCTGGGGCCAACGTCCTGACTTTC; CDR3aa: CASSLSRAGANVLTF
j_gene: TRBJ1-2; abundance: many; v_gene: TRBV5-4; d_gene: -; CDR3nt: TGTGCCAGCAGTCCCGGAGGGGGGGGCTATGGCTACACCTTC; CDR3aa: CASSPGGGGYGYTF
j_gene: TRBJ1-1; abundance: few; v_gene: TRBV28; d_gene: TRBD1; CDR3nt: TGTGCCAGCAGTTCGGGACAGATTAACACTGAAGCTTTCTTT; CDR3aa: CASSSGQINTEAFF
j_gene: TRBJ2-2; abundance: -; v_gene: TRBV19; d_gene: -; CDR3nt: TGTGCCGGCGGGGCAGCAGGGGGCACCGGGGAGCTGTTTTTT; CDR3aa: CAGGAAGGTGELFF
j_gene: TRBJ1-1; abundance: -; v_gene: TRBV27; d_gene: TRBD1; CDR3nt: TGTGCCAGCAGTCCATACCCGACAGGGGGCACTGAAGCTTTCTTT; CDR3aa: CASSPYPTGGTEAFF
j_gene: TRBJ1-5; abundance: many; v_gene: TRBV5-8; d_gene: -; CDR3nt: TGTGCCAGCACCCCCCGGCGGGAAAATCAGCCCCAGCATTTT; CDR3aa: CASTPRRENQPQHF
j_gene: TRBJ2-5; abundance: -; v_gene: TRBV5-1; d_gene: -; CDR3nt: TGCGCCAGCAGCCACAGCTCTTCCCAAGAGACCCAGTACTTC; CDR3aa: CASSHSSSQETQYF
j_gene: TRBJ1-1; abundance: many; v_gene: TRBV28; d_gene: -; CDR3nt: TGTGCCAGCAGTTCTCTCTCCCGGACAGCCCTGAACACTGAAGCTTTCTTT; CDR3aa: CASSSLSRTALNTEAFF